This T cell receptor (beta chain) came from a study of T cells in Graves' hyperthyroidism and ophthalmopathy. The study's findings and limits: The model foresaw ophthalmopathy a median around 6.4 months prior to onset.

Concerning this clonotype: The antigen remains undetermined.

This CDR3 contains 14 residues. CDR1 and CDR2 from the germline V gene are SGHDT and YYEEEE. V was shortened by 1 base and J by 5 bases, with 12 bases between the two germline ends. RNA transcripts provided the source from which TCR beta CDR3 regions were amplified. Using the HTBI primer set, a first-round RT-PCR was run on the TCR CDR3. Using its own MiXCR run on the multiplex PCR reads, TCRdb lists one record per CDR3 protein. The sample shows 530,000 or so distinct CDR3 sequences, about 15% of them seen only once. The sample consisted of blood. The gene calls are TRBV5-6 and TRBJ1-2; the D is unclear. This TCR derives from a woman under 30 with Graves' ophthalmopathy. CDR3 sequence (DNA): TGTGCCAGCAGCTTGCGACGAATTCGTTATGGCTACACCTTC. Its translation: CASSLRRIRYGYTF.